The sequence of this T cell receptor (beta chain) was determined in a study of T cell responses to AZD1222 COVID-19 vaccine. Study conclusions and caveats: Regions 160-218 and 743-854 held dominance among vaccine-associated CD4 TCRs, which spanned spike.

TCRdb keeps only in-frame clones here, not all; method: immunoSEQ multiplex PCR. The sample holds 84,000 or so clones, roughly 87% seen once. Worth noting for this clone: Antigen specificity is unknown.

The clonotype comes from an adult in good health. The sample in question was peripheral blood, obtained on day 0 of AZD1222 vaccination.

This CDR3 is CASSYQDRDKETQYF. The DNA for the CDR3 is TGTGCCAGCAGTTACCAGGACAGGGATAAAGAGACCCAGTACTTC. The chain has TRBV6-2 or TRBV6-3 and TRBJ2-5, with 8 bases identical to TRBD1. Trimming at V came to 2 bases and at J to 3 bases, leaving 5 bases not matched to a gene. The CDR3 spans 15 residues. CDR1 and CDR2 from the germline V gene are MNHEY and SVGEGT.